Shown below are 10 T cell receptor beta chains from a single sample sequenced in a study of blood T cell repertoires in COVID-19 (TCRdb year 2020). Libraries came from the immunoSEQ multiplex PCR assay. TCRdb provides this immuneACCESS table in a form limited to in-frame rearrangements. Some clones are lacking; in checked studies, under half of them reflect an unresolved V gene, and why the rest are absent is not known. For this sample the table gives roughly 350,000 clones, of which 80% to 95% were detected only once. The ten top clones hold roughly 18% of the sample. The specimen was PBMCs or T cells enriched from blood (not recorded which). These receptors originate from a woman aged 25 to 39 who had recovered from COVID-19.

This chain joins TRBV28 and TRBJ2-5; a weak D match, TRBD1 (7 bases). Looked up from germline, CDR1 is MDHEN and CDR2 is SYDVKM. V dropped 4 bases and J dropped 5 bases, with 17 bases sitting between them. CDR3 size: 15 residues. CDR3 sequence (DNA): TGTGCCAGCAGTTCGCGGGACAGTTCTTGGGAGACCCAGTACTTC. Its protein is CASSSRDSSWETQYF.

This clone was observed a single time. The V and J genes are TRBV10-3 and TRBJ2-7; 9 nucleotides match TRBD2. Germline CDR1 and CDR2: ENHRY and SYGVKD. CDR3 length: 14 amino acids. Trimming cost V 9 bases and J 5 bases; bases outside gene matches: 11. The CDR3 DNA is TGTGCCATAACCGGGGCTAGCGGGATTGACGAGCAGTACTTC. It specifies CAITGASGIDEQYF.

A few counts support this clone. This chain connects TRBV3-1 (or the pseudogene TRBV3-2) to TRBJ2-7, with D possibly TRBD2 on 6 matching bases. Between the trimmed V and J ends, which lost 4 bases and 3 bases, there was a span of 13 bases. Looked up from germline, CDR1 is LGHDT and CDR2 is YNNKEL (reference sequence). CDR3 size: 14 residues. The CDR3: CASSRPGLHYEQYF. CDR3 bases: TGTGCCAGCAGCCGCCCGGGACTCCACTACGAGCAGTACTTC.

The chain employs TRBV9 and TRBJ1-1; 9 nucleotides line up with TRBD1. Looked up from germline, CDR1 is SGDLS and CDR2 is YYNGEE. V lost 5 bases to trimming and J lost 10 bases; unmatched junction nucleotides: 6. The CDR3 loop spans 12 amino acids. CDR3 sequence (DNA): TGTGCCAGCAGTGGACAGGGGCGCGGAGCTTTCTTT. It codes for CASSGQGRGAFF.

The chain joins TRBV28 to TRBJ1-1, with 8 bases lining up with TRBD1. The CDR3 consists of 15 residues. The V gene end was trimmed by 5 bases and the J gene end by 4 bases; junction bases not matched to a gene: 9. Germline V gene data show CDR1 as MDHEN and CDR2 as SYDVKM. The CDR3 reads CASSLRQGLATEAFF. The CDR3 bases are TGTGCCAGCAGTCTGCGACAGGGGTTAGCCACTGAAGCTTTCTTT.

J is TRBJ1-3 and V is TRBV9; no clear D. Trimming left V 0 bases short and J 0 bases short, with 10 bases between. The CDR3 length is 16 residues. Germline V gene lookup returns CDR1 SGDLS and CDR2 YYNGEE. The CDR3, as DNA: TGTGCCAGCAGCGTAGTCCCAAAGAGCTCTGGAAACACCATATATTTT. It specifies CASSVVPKSSGNTIYF.

The chain combines TRBV5-6 with TRBJ2-3, with D tentatively TRBD2 (5 bases). This CDR3 has 15 amino acids. V was clipped by 4 bases and J by 4 bases, with 16 bases between them. Germline CDR1 and CDR2: SGHDT and YYEEEE. Here the CDR3 reads CASSPGGPAADTQYF. The CDR3 DNA is TGTGCCAGCAGCCCGGGCGGGCCGGCGGCAGATACGCAGTATTTT.

The rearrangement joins TRBV3-1 (or the pseudogene TRBV3-2) to TRBJ2-2, with a possible D match to TRBD2 (5 bases). The CDR3 is made up of 15 amino acids. Germline V CDR1 and CDR2: LGHDT, YNNKEL (reference sequence). V lost 1 base, J lost 4 bases, and 10 bases lay in between. The CDR3 spells CASSQGTVGTGELFF. In nucleotides, the CDR3 is TGTGCCAGCAGCCAAGGGACTGTAGGCACCGGGGAGCTGTTTTTT.

The chain has TRBV11-3 and TRBJ1-2; TRBD1 aligns across 8 bases. The CDR3 loop spans 15 amino acids. CDR1 and CDR2 from the germline V gene are SGHNT and YENEEA. The J segment lost 6 bases and the V segment lost 0 bases, leaving 6 bases of the junction unmatched. As DNA, the CDR3 is TGTGCCAGCAGCTTAGATTCGGACAGGGTCGATGGCTACACCTTC. The encoded protein is CASSLDSDRVDGYTF.

The chain recombines TRBV19 with TRBJ2-1, with 7 bases lining up with TRBD1. The CDR3 length is 16 residues. Germline V gene sequence: CDR1 LNHDA, CDR2 SQIVND (reference sequence). The J segment lost 4 bases and the V segment lost 4 bases, leaving 10 bases of the junction unmatched. CDR3 residues: CASSSTGTVVYNEQFF. CDR3 bases: TGTGCCAGTAGTAGCACCGGGACAGTGGTATACAATGAGCAGTTCTTC. Full variable domain (rest looked up from reference TRBV19 and TRBJ2-1): DGGITQSPKYLFRKEGQNVTLSCEQNLNHDAMYWYRQDPGQGLRLIYYSQIVNDFQKGDIAEGYSVSREKKESFPLTVTSAQKNPTAFYLCASSSTGTVVYNEQFFGPGTRLTVL.